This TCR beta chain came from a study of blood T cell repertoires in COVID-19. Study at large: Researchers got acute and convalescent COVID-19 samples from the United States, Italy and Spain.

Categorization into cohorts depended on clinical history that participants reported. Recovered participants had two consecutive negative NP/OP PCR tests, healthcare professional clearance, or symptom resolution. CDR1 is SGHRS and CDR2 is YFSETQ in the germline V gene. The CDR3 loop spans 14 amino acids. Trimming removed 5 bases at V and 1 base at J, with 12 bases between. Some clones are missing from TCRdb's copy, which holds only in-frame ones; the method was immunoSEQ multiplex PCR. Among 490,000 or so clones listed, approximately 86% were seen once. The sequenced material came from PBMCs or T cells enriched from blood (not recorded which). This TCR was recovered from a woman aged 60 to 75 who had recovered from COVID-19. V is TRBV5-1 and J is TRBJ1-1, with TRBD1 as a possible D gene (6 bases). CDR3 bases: TGCGCCAGCAGTTCCGACAGGACGAACACTGAAGCTTTCTTT. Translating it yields CASSSDRTNTEAFF.